This TCR beta chain emerged from a study of blood T cell repertoires in COVID-19 (dated by TCRdb to about 2020). A note on the overall study: The collaborator samples originated in the United States, Italy and Spain and spanned the acute and convalescent phases of COVID-19. The prospective study material was composed of cDNA or gDNA derived from T cells, B-cell-depleted T cells, or PBMCs. The dataset comprised deeply sampled blood TCRbeta repertoires from subjects exposed to, actively infected with, or recovered from COVID-19. The repertoires were released in a freely available public database intended as a resource for research on the immune response to SARS-CoV-2. The samples were drawn from two sources: the first 160 participants of the ongoing ImmuneRACE study, and 950 to 1,500 subjects contributed by 6 global collaborators. Nearly every sample came with metadata listing a de-identified subject ID, COVID-19 status, age in years and sex. Where available, HLA class I and class II types were taken from metadata supplied by the sample provider and were not determined by assay-based typing.

Collaborating institutions collected whole blood in K2EDTA tubes following their own protocols. For TCRbeta analysis, collaborators shipped samples in one of three forms: frozen whole blood, isolated PBMCs, or DNA extracted from either of those sample types. Broader findings and caveats from the paper: The amount of clinical and demographic metadata varied by source and participant and was provided uncurated.

TCRbeta CDR3 regions were amplified from genomic DNA using the immunoSEQ Assay, a bias-controlled multiplex PCR. The original pipeline was this. The number of nucleated cells in each sample was estimated from the amplification of reference gene primers within the assay. Sequence reads were collapsed and filtered to measure the absolute abundance of every unique TCRbeta CDR3 rearrangement. For each sample, productive Simpson clonality was calculated by taking the square root of Simpson's diversity index across productive rearrangements. TCRdb holds this immuneACCESS table with in-frame rearrangements only. Some clones are missing; in checked studies, unresolved V genes explain under half, and the rest has no known cause. That table supplies the V and J calls and clone size; D and trimming were determined from the DNA. Within this sample are tens of thousands of clones, with less than 85% of them counted one time only. Approximately 46% of the sample comes from the top ten.

In its sample, this clone was seen once. The antigen this receptor binds is unknown. Base quality data are lacking; no much larger clone is found one base away. The sample was peripheral blood. This sequence was found in a woman aged 80 or over with acute or convalescent COVID-19.

The nucleotide sequence is given as TGTGCCTGGGGGACTTCCGAGCAGTACTTC. The resulting protein is CAWGTSEQYF. The chain was built from TRBV30 and TRBJ2-7; the D segment could be TRBD2, given 6 matching bases. V loses 5 bases of germline sequence and J loses 6 bases, and the interval between the two ends is 8 bases. From the cysteine through the phenylalanine, the CDR3 covers 10 amino acids. The kept DNA is CDR3 alone, 30 bases in frame from the first base. The germline V gene (reference sequence) sets CDR1 to GTSNPN and CDR2 to SVGIG.